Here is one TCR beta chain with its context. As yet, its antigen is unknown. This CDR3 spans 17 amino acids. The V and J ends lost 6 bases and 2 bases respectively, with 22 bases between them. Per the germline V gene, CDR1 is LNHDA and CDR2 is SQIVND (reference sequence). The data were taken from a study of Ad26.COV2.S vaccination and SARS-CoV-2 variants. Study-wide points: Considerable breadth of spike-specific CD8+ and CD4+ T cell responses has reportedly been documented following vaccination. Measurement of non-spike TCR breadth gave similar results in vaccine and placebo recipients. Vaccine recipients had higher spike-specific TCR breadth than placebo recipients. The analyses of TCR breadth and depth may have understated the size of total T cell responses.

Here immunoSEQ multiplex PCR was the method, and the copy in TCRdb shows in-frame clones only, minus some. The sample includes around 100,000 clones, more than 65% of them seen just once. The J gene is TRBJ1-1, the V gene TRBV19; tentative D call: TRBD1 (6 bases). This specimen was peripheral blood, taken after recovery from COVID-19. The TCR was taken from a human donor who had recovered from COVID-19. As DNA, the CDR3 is TGTGCCAGTAGCCACCCTCCGTTCGGGGGGCGAAACACTGAAGCTTTCTTT. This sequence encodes CASSHPPFGGRNTEAFF.